These 17 T cell receptor beta chains were sequenced from one sample in a study of breast tumors, draining lymph nodes, adjacent tissues. TCRdb analysed the multiplex PCR reads with MiXCR anew, one entry per CDR3 protein. Here the sample spans about 130,000 distinct CDR3 sequences, roughly 20% being singletons. Samples came from axillary lymph nodes draining the breast cancer. Sequenced sample: axillary lymph node tissue. These receptors were collected from a female donor with breast cancer. Some clones in this sample may be carry-over from other donors' samples.

This chain connects TRBV27 to TRBJ2-2; TRBD1 matches 11 bases. The CDR3 extends over 15 amino acids. The V segment lost 6 bases and the J segment 3 bases; nucleotides outside the gene matches: 3. Germline V lookup: CDR1 MNHEY, CDR2 SMNVEV (reference sequence). The CDR3 loop is CASRTGQGDTGELFF. The CDR3 DNA reads as TGTGCCAGCAGAACGGGACAGGGGGACACCGGGGAGCTGTTTTTT.

This clonotype was seen many times. This chain uses TRBV20-1 with TRBJ2-1, with TRBD2 identical over 9 bases. V trimming: 4 bases; J trimming: 6 bases; junction bases outside the gene matches: 10. Germline V lookup: CDR1 DFQATT, CDR2 SNEGSKA (reference sequence). CDR3 length equals 15 residues. The CDR3 bases are TGCAGTGCTACGGGGCTAGCGGGGTTAGTCAATGAGCAGTTCTTC. Residues: CSATGLAGLVNEQFF.

Ten or more counts support this clonotype. V and J are TRBV28 and TRBJ2-7, with D perhaps matching TRBD2 (5 bases). The CDR3 is 13 residues long. V gave up 8 bases and J gave up 2 bases, with 13 bases separating them. CDR1 and CDR2 from the germline V gene are MDHEN and SYDVKM. CDR3 bases: TGTGCCAGCCGGGATCTAAGAACCTACGAGCAGTACTTC. Translation gives CASRDLRTYEQYF.

This clonotype has only a few counts. The rearrangement uses TRBV28 and TRBJ1-5; TRBD1 matches 7 bases. Germline V gene data show CDR1 as MDHEN and CDR2 as SYDVKM. The V gene end was trimmed by 6 bases and the J gene end by 5 bases; junction bases not matched to a gene: 10. This CDR3 is 15 amino acids long. CDR3 nucleotides: TGTGCCAGCAGCCGTGACAGGGAAGTGGATCAGCCCCAGCATTTT. Amino acid sequence: CASSRDREVDQPQHF. Full variable domain (missing parts from reference TRBV28 and TRBJ1-5): DVKVTQSSRYLVKRTGEKVFLECVQDMDHENMFWYRQDPGLGLRLIYFSYDVKMKEKGDIPEGYSVSREKKERFSLILESASTNQTSMYLCASSRDREVDQPQHFGDGTRLSIL.

This clonotype showed up many times. The chain couples TRBV6-2 or TRBV6-3 to TRBJ2-7; 7 bases line up with TRBD1. The trim removed 10 bases at V and 3 bases at J, leaving 3 bases unmatched. The CDR3 has 11 amino acids. Germline V gene data show CDR1 as MNHEY and CDR2 as SVGEGT. CDR3 amino acids: CATTGDYEQYF. The CDR3 DNA sequence: TGTGCCACCACAGGGGACTACGAGCAGTACTTC.

This clonotype was seen many times. The rearrangement uses TRBV28 and TRBJ1-6; possibly TRBD1 for D (5 bases). CDR1 and CDR2 (germline): MDHEN, SYDVKM. The CDR3 contains 16 residues. V lost 8 bases to trimming and J lost 5 bases, with 19 bases between them. The DNA of the CDR3 is TGTGCCAGCCGGGGGAAGACGGGCCTGAATAATTCACCCCTCCACTTT. Its protein product is CASRGKTGLNNSPLHF.

This chain joins TRBV20-1 and TRBJ2-7, with 10 bases lining up with TRBD2. The CDR3 extends over 17 amino acids. V was pared by 2 bases and J by 8 bases, with 18 bases of the junction left unmatched. The germline V gene encodes CDR1 DFQATT and CDR2 SNEGSKA (reference sequence). CDR3 in DNA: TGCAGTGCTAGAAATATAGCGGGAGGCCCTCCTTTTGGTAAGCAGTACTTC. Translation: CSARNIAGGPPFGKQYF.

This clonotype was seen many times. This chain joins TRBV7-8 and TRBJ2-7; D is unresolved. Germline values: CDR1 SGHVS, CDR2 FQNEAQ. The length of the CDR3 is 11 residues. Trimming removed 5 bases from V and 6 bases from J, with 8 bases in between. CDR3 nucleotides: TGTGCCAGCAGCCCTAGTTTCGAGCAGTACTTC. Amino acids: CASSPSFEQYF.

This clonotype has a count of ten or more. This chain links TRBV7-3 with TRBJ2-1, with D possibly matching TRBD1 (6 bases). The V gene lost 2 bases and the J gene lost 1 base, with 12 bases spanning the gap. Germline V gene data show CDR1 as SGHTA and CDR2 as FQGTGA. The CDR3 loop spans 16 amino acids. The DNA for the CDR3 is TGTGCCAGCAGCTTATACGGTACAGGGTCCTACAATGAGCAGTTCTTC. This translates into CASSLYGTGSYNEQFF. The variable domain in full, with the rest retrieved from reference TRBV7-3 and TRBJ2-1, is GAGVSQTPSNKVTEKGKYVELRCDPISGHTALYWYRQSLGQGPEFLIYFQGTGAADDSGLPNDRFFAVRPEGSVSTLKIQRTERGDSAVYLCASSLYGTGSYNEQFFGPGTRLTVL.

On this clonotype: A read error may explain this, as a much larger clone is one base away. V gene TRBV5-5 combines with J gene TRBJ2-5, with 9 positions matching TRBD1. The V gene's germline CDR1 is SGHKS and CDR2 YYEKEE (reference sequence). The CDR3 has 15 amino acids. Trimming took 0 bases from V and 7 from J; bases not matched to a gene: 7. The CDR3 DNA is TGTGCCAGCAGCTTGGGGGACAGGGACTGGGGGACCCAGTACTTC. Translation gives CASSLGDRDWGTQYF.

This clonotype was counted ten times or more. This chain uses TRBV9 with TRBJ1-2; D is undetermined. CDR1 is SGDLS and CDR2 is YYNGEE in the germline V gene. The ends were cut back, 4 bases at V and 0 bases at J, with 16 bases in the middle. CDR3 length: 16 residues. The chain's CDR3 is CASSPQVGKTNYGYTF. The CDR3 DNA follows: TGTGCCAGCAGCCCCCAGGTTGGAAAAACTAACTATGGCTACACCTTC.

V usage is TRBV27 and J usage is TRBJ2-7; 8 bases align to TRBD2. Germline assignment: CDR1 MNHEY and CDR2 SMNVEV (reference sequence). V lost 3 bases and J lost 4; bases outside the gene matches: 5. The CDR3 runs 14 residues. Here the CDR3 DNA reads TGTGCCAGCAGTTTCGGGGGGGGAGATTACGAGCAGTACTTC. It encodes CASSFGGGDYEQYF.

This clonotype was counted many times. The chain links TRBV11-2 to TRBJ1-6; weak D call: TRBD1 (5 bases). V was pared by 0 bases and J by 4 bases, with 13 bases between. This CDR3 is built from 17 residues. CDR1 and CDR2 from the germline V gene are SGHAT and FQNNGV. CDR3 sequence (DNA): TGTGCCAGCAGCTTAGATGGAAGGCCAGGGTATAATTCACCCCTCCACTTT. Its protein is CASSLDGRPGYNSPLHF.

Many counts were recorded for this clonotype. The chain is built from TRBV19 and TRBJ2-7; 11 bases align to TRBD2. Germline trimming cut 6 bases from V and 2 bases from J; bases unmatched to any gene: 9. The CDR3 runs 16 residues. Germline V lookup: CDR1 LNHDA, CDR2 SQIVND (reference sequence). CDR3 bases: TGTGCCAGTAGCTCAGAGGGGACTAGCGGAACCTACGAGCAGTACTTC. This gives the protein CASSSEGTSGTYEQYF.

About this clonotype: This may come from a read error, since a much larger clone is one base off. V and J are TRBV19 and TRBJ2-7, with TRBD2 identical over 7 bases. The CDR3 runs to 15 residues. V was clipped by 8 bases and J by 5 bases; unmatched bases: 15. The germline V gene encodes CDR1 LNHDA and CDR2 SQIVND (reference sequence). CDR3 coding DNA: TGTGCCAGTGGCCCCTCGGGAGCGGGAACCCACGAGCAGTACTTC. Translating it yields CASGPSGAGTHEQYF.

This clonotype appeared many times. The chain has TRBV7-3 and TRBJ2-1; 7 nucleotides match TRBD2. V shed 2 bases, J shed 3 bases, and the junction held 4 bases outside the gene matches. The V gene's germline CDR1 is SGHTA and CDR2 FQGTGA. CDR3 size: 15 residues. The CDR3 region has the DNA TGTGCCAGCAGCTTAGGAGGGAGGGGCTACAATGAGCAGTTCTTC. It translates to CASSLGGRGYNEQFF.

This clonotype was observed at least ten times. The V call is TRBV30, the J call TRBJ2-5, with 7 nucleotides matching TRBD1. The CDR3 consists of 13 residues. The V and J ends lost 2 bases and 5 bases, in that order; junction bases with no gene match: 5. In germline, CDR1 is GTSNPN, CDR2 SVGIG (reference sequence). This CDR3 is CAWSPDRVETQYF. The CDR3 coding sequence is TGTGCCTGGAGTCCCGACAGGGTGGAGACCCAGTACTTC.